Below, one T cell receptor beta chain is given with its context. The target antigen is unknown. This record comes from a study of cytomegalovirus exposure and HLA in healthy donors. Study at large: An early release of data contained approximately 80 million unique TCRs, which came from HLA-typed donors. Genetic ancestry analysis placed around 76% of the 398 donors that were genotyped in the Caucasian-associated cluster.

Study conclusions and caveats: Prior analysis indicated that the majority of TCR beta V segments exhibited productivity approximately 87% or approximately 30% of the time. The study flagged some 170 TCR beta chains as cytomegalovirus-associated.

PCR was performed using 60 Vbeta and 13 Jbeta primers. Libraries were prepared by immunoSEQ multiplex PCR; TCRdb keeps only in-frame clonotypes and omits some of them. This sample has over 150,000 clones, with around 80% found just once. The CDR3 loop spans 15 amino acids. CDR1 MGHRA and CDR2 YSYEKL come from the germline V gene. V lost 2 bases and J lost 3; bases outside the gene matches: 6. The receptor's source is a human donor in good health. J is TRBJ2-7 and V is TRBV4-1; TRBD1 aligns across 8 bases. The sample comprised PBMCs. The CDR3 is CASSQWGTGDYEQYF. Here the CDR3 DNA reads TGCGCCAGCAGCCAATGGGGGACAGGTGACTACGAGCAGTACTTC.